A single sample is the source of the 23 T cell receptor beta chains below, sequenced in a study of T-cell memory formation after mild COVID-19. TCRdb recomputed calls from the 5' RACE reads with MiXCR, one row per CDR3 protein. The repertoire has about 400,000 distinct CDR3 sequences, less than 25% of them found once; the top ten carry about 12%. The sample taken for sequencing was PBMCs or a T cell subset sorted from them (not recorded which). The receptors were sampled from an adult woman who had mild COVID-19 (a few samples of this study predate the infection). Cell type and time point are not known.

This clonotype appeared a few times. This chain uses TRBV29-1 with TRBJ2-5, with D perhaps TRBD1 (6 bases). V was trimmed by 6 bases and J by 1 base, leaving 12 bases between them. Germline CDR1 reads SQVTM; CDR2 reads ANQGSEA. The CDR3 sequence is 13 residues long. CDR3 sequence reads: CSVRGPLQETQYF. The CDR3 DNA sequence: TGCAGCGTCAGGGGTCCCCTCCAAGAGACCCAGTACTTC.

The chain joins TRBV29-1 to TRBJ1-2; D remains ambiguous. CDR1 is SQVTM and CDR2 is ANQGSEA in the germline V gene. This CDR3 spans 11 amino acids. Trimming took off 4 bases at V and 6 bases at J, with 9 bases between the two ends. The CDR3 sequence: CSVGRSDGYTF. The CDR3 DNA reads TGCAGCGTTGGGAGATCGGATGGCTACACCTTC.

The table lists this clonotype with a few counts. This chain links TRBV11-3 with TRBJ2-1; D uncertain. The CDR3 is made up of 16 amino acids. Germline loops: CDR1 SGHNT, CDR2 YENEEA. V dropped 5 bases and J dropped 2 bases, with 16 bases sitting between them. CDR3 DNA: TGTGCCAGCAGCCACGACTCCGTTTGGGCCTACAATGAGCAGTTCTTC. It codes for CASSHDSVWAYNEQFF.

CDR3 in amino acids: CAWSVPGTGGNEQFF. The CDR3 DNA follows: TGTGCCTGGAGTGTACCGGGAACAGGGGGCAATGAGCAGTTCTTC. This chain connects TRBV30 to TRBJ2-1, with 8 bases aligning to TRBD1. This CDR3 is 15 amino acids long. V dropped 0 bases and J dropped 6; count of bases not matched to a gene: 7. Germline V CDR1 and CDR2: GTSNPN, SVGIG (reference sequence).

The CDR3 nucleotides read TGTGCCAGCAGCCTTCGGCCGGGAAATCAGCCCCAGCATTTT. Amino acid sequence: CASSLRPGNQPQHF. The genes are TRBV27 and TRBJ1-5; no firm D call. The CDR3 covers 14 residues. Trimming stripped 6 bases from V and 4 bases from J, with 13 bases between. The germline V gene encodes CDR1 MNHEY and CDR2 SMNVEV (reference sequence).

This clonotype has only a few counts. This chain uses TRBV7-9 with TRBJ2-7; TRBD1 matches at 12 bases. The CDR3 extends over 16 amino acids. Germline CDR1 is SEHNR and CDR2 is FQNEAQ (reference sequence). With 5 bases clipped from V and 2 bases from J, the junction kept 7 bases outside the gene matches. CDR3 protein: CASSTRGTGGTYEQYF. The DNA for the CDR3 is TGTGCCAGCAGCACCCGAGGGACAGGGGGCACCTACGAGCAGTACTTC. Full variable domain (remainder filled in from reference TRBV7-9 and TRBJ2-7): DTGVSQNPRHKITKRGQNVTFRCDPISEHNRLYWYRQTLGQGPEFLTYFQNEAQLEKSRLLSDRFSAERPKGSFSTLEIQRTEQGDSAMYLCASSTRGTGGTYEQYFGPGTRLTVT.

This clonotype showed up just a few times. The rearrangement uses TRBV7-3 and TRBJ2-1; TRBD1 agrees at 11 bases. Germline assignment: CDR1 SGHTA and CDR2 FQGTGA. V gave up 3 bases and J gave up 5 bases; unmatched junction bases: 3. This CDR3 spans 15 amino acids. The CDR3 bases are TGTGCCAGCAGCTTGGGACAGGGGGAACACAATGAGCAGTTCTTC. Translated: CASSLGQGEHNEQFF.

J is TRBJ2-5 and V is TRBV28; 8 bases are shared with TRBD1. Germline lookup yields CDR1 MDHEN and CDR2 SYDVKM. CDR3 length: 14 amino acids. Unmatched junction bases numbered 4, after V lost 2 bases and J lost 5 bases. This CDR3 reads CASSLQGASETQYF. CDR3 DNA: TGTGCCAGCAGTTTACAGGGGGCATCGGAGACCCAGTACTTC.

In this sample, this clonotype turned up a few times. The chain couples TRBV4-1 to TRBJ1-1; D not resolved. This CDR3 spans 14 amino acids. The germline V gene has CDR1 MGHRA and CDR2 YSYEKL. With 7 bases removed from V and 5 bases from J, the gap between germline ends came to 17 bases. For the CDR3, the DNA is TGCGCCAGCACACTGCCGGGCTCTAAAACTGAAGCTTTCTTT. Its protein product is CASTLPGSKTEAFF.

V is TRBV10-3 and J is TRBJ1-2; 8 positions agree with TRBD1. V dropped 6 bases and J dropped 4; count of bases not matched to a gene: 1. Germline V lookup: CDR1 ENHRY, CDR2 SYGVKD. The CDR3 totals 12 residues. This chain's CDR3 is CAIRDRAYGYTF. The CDR3 DNA follows: TGTGCCATCAGGGACAGGGCCTATGGCTACACCTTC.

As regards this clonotype: Since no conserved phenylalanine or tryptophan closes the CDR3, a read error is the likely cause. The DNA is left out, because the CDR3 cannot be placed on it with certainty; the CDR3 is given as TCRdb lists it. The rearrangement uses TRBV21-1 and TRBJ2-7; the table's D call, TRBD1, was not checked against the DNA. TRBV21-1 is described as a pseudogene. The CDR3 is 9 residues long, counting both termini. Here the CDR3 reads CASRASGAA.

This chain connects TRBV29-1 to TRBJ1-4; D possibly corresponds to TRBD1 (5 bases). The CDR3 extends over 14 amino acids. Germline values: CDR1 SQVTM, CDR2 ANQGSEA. Trimming pared 4 bases from V and 0 bases from J, leaving 9 bases between. This CDR3 is CSVARGATNEKLFF. The CDR3 coding sequence is TGCAGCGTTGCAAGGGGAGCAACTAATGAAAAACTGTTTTTT.

This clonotype was counted a few times. The chain joins TRBV20-1 to TRBJ2-1, with 13 bases fitting TRBD2. Germline V gives CDR1 DFQATT, CDR2 SNEGSKA (reference sequence). This CDR3 has 17 residues. Germline trimming cut 6 bases from V and 2 bases from J; bases unmatched to any gene: 10. As DNA, the CDR3 is TGCAGTGCCCTACGCATACTAGCGGGAGGGCCCTACAATGAGCAGTTCTTC. Encoded protein: CSALRILAGGPYNEQFF.

The CDR3 region has the DNA TGTGCCAGCAGCTTCCTCCGGGGCGCAGCCACCTTC. Translation: CASSFLRGAATF. J is TRBJ1-2 and V is TRBV5-6; tentatively, D is TRBD1 (5 bases). The length of the CDR3 is 12 residues. V dropped 2 bases and J dropped 13 bases, with 15 bases sitting between them. Looked up from germline, CDR1 is SGHDT and CDR2 is YYEEEE.

This clonotype was recorded a few times. The chain recombines TRBV7-9 with TRBJ1-2; 9 nucleotides match TRBD1. V trimming: 4 bases; J trimming: 8 bases; junction bases outside the gene matches: 8. Germline V gene data show CDR1 as SEHNR and CDR2 as FQNEAQ (reference sequence). The CDR3 sequence is 14 residues long. The CDR3 reads CASSSQTGGGGYTF. The CDR3 region has the DNA TGTGCCAGCAGCTCTCAGACAGGGGGAGGAGGCTACACCTTC.

J is TRBJ1-1 and V is TRBV6-6, with 7 bases fitting TRBD1. The V gene's germline CDR1 is MNHNY and CDR2 SVGAGI (reference sequence). V gave up 2 bases and J gave up 3 bases; unmatched junction bases: 9. The CDR3 sequence is 16 residues long. The CDR3 region has the DNA TGTGCCAGCAGTTACGCCCCGACAGGGTTGGACACTGAAGCTTTCTTT. Translated: CASSYAPTGLDTEAFF.

This clonotype was observed a few times. The chain combines TRBV9 with TRBJ2-1; D uncertain. V gave up 0 bases and J gave up 10 bases, with 11 bases separating them. Germline V lookup: CDR1 SGDLS, CDR2 YYNGEE. This CDR3 region has 13 residues. This chain's CDR3 is CASSVALLGEQFF. The CDR3 bases are TGTGCCAGCAGCGTAGCTCTTCTTGGGGAGCAGTTCTTC.

The sample holds a few counts of this clonotype. The chain links TRBV3-1 to TRBJ2-5, with unresolved D. This CDR3 is built from 17 residues. V was clipped by 0 bases and J by 3 bases, with 17 bases between them. Germline V gives CDR1 LGHDT, CDR2 YNNKEL (reference sequence). For the CDR3, the DNA is TGTGCCAGCAGCCAAGAAATGTGGACCTGGGGTAAAGAGACCCAGTACTTC. Residues: CASSQEMWTWGKETQYF.

This clonotype was counted between two and nine times. This chain connects TRBV7-3 to TRBJ2-1, with D possibly TRBD2 on 5 matching bases. V shed 4 bases and J shed 9 bases, with 16 bases lying between them. The CDR3 extends over 14 amino acids. Germline V gene lookup returns CDR1 SGHTA and CDR2 FQGTGA. CDR3 region: CASSSFYAGSEQFF. The CDR3 DNA sequence: TGTGCCAGCAGCTCTTTTTACGCGGGCAGTGAGCAGTTCTTC.

The chain has TRBV3-1 and TRBJ2-1; 10 nucleotides agree with TRBD2. Germline loops: CDR1 LGHDT, CDR2 YNNKEL (reference sequence). The CDR3 extends over 17 amino acids. Trimming at V came to 1 base and at J to 6 bases, leaving 9 bases not matched to a gene. The CDR3 DNA sequence: TGTGCCAGCAGCCAAGCGACTAGCGGGCCCCTGTCCAATGAGCAGTTCTTC. It specifies CASSQATSGPLSNEQFF.

The J gene is TRBJ1-2, the V gene TRBV24-1; TRBD1 is a possible D gene (6 bases). V was clipped by 9 bases and J by 6 bases, with 16 bases between them. CDR3 length: 13 amino acids. The germline V gene encodes CDR1 KGHDR and CDR2 SFDVKD. In DNA form, the CDR3 reads TGTGCCACCCAAGGGGGGTGGAACGATGGCTACACCTTC. Amino acids: CATQGGWNDGYTF.

The CDR3 here is CASSLEGLSAETQYF. The CDR3 coding sequence is TGCGCCAGCAGCTTGGAGGGACTAAGTGCGGAGACCCAGTACTTC. The J gene is TRBJ2-5, the V gene TRBV5-1; 7 bases are shared with TRBD2. The CDR3 runs 15 residues. The V segment lost 0 bases and the J segment 5 bases; nucleotides outside the gene matches: 7. Germline assignment: CDR1 SGHRS and CDR2 YFSETQ.

This clonotype was seen more than once but under ten times. This sequence joins TRBV12-3 or TRBV12-4 and TRBJ1-1; D is unclear. CDR3 length equals 14 residues. V dropped 6 bases and J dropped 0 bases, with 11 bases sitting between them. DNA of the CDR3: TGTGCCAGCAGGGCCGACACCTTGAACACTGAAGCTTTCTTT. It is translated as CASRADTLNTEAFF.